This entry concerns a single T cell receptor (beta chain). The sample has other DNA sequences that encode this CDR3 too. V lost 3 bases and J lost 3; bases outside the gene matches: 3. The CDR3 spans 13 residues. Germline V lookup: CDR1 GTSNPN, CDR2 SVGIG (reference sequence). This specimen comes from a study of blood T cell repertoires in COVID-19. TCRdb keeps only in-frame clones here, not all; method: immunoSEQ multiplex PCR. The sample carries 95,000 to 150,000 clones, over 65% recorded once. The V call is TRBV30, the J call TRBJ2-3; TRBD1 aligns across 7 bases. The sample comprised peripheral blood. This clonotype was sampled from a human donor with acute or convalescent COVID-19. The donor label of this sample is uncertain. CDR3 sequence reads: CAWRPGGTDTQYF. The CDR3 region has the DNA TGTGCCTGGAGACCAGGGGGAACAGATACGCAGTATTTT.